This is a list of T cell receptor beta chains from one sample in a study of T cells after yellow fever vaccination. Each CDR3 protein gets one entry after TCRdb re-called the 5' RACE reads with MiXCR. Among some 150,000 distinct CDR3 sequences, around 9.7% were seen once, and the ten largest hold about 40%. The sequenced sample was CD8+ T cells sorted from PBMCs, obtained 45 days after the yellow fever booster vaccination. The receptors here all came from a man between 18 and 29 years old who received the YFV17D yellow fever vaccine. Both conserved end residues are part of each CDR3. A D gene is named only where the DNA matches it firmly. A row's size may be missing; if present it is once, few, many or a size class.

TRBV7-9	15	many	TRBD2	TRBJ2-3	TGTGCCAGCAGCCGTACTAGCGGGGACACAGATACGCAGTATTTT	CASSRTSGDTDTQYF
TRBV7-9	13	NA	TRBD1	TRBJ2-4	TGTGCCAGCAGCCCACCAGGGGGCCTCATTCAGTACTTC	CASSPPGGLIQYF
TRBV12-3/TRBV12-4	17	many	TRBD2	TRBJ2-1	TGTGCCAGCACAGCCGCTAGCGGGGGGAGCTCCTACAATGAGCAGTTCTTC	CASTAASGGSSYNEQFF
TRBV2	15	few	NA	TRBJ2-3	TGTGCCAGCAGTGACCCTCCCTTAGGGGCAGATACGCAGTATTTT	CASSDPPLGADTQYF
TRBV6-5	14	NA	NA	TRBJ2-3	TGTGCCAGCAGCCCGGGGGGCCGAGGAGATACGCAGTATTTT	CASSPGGRGDTQYF
TRBV5-6	13	NA	NA	TRBJ2-7	TGTGCCAGCAGCCGGGGTGAGCGGGACGAGCAGTACTTC	CASSRGERDEQYF
TRBV28	14	NA	NA	TRBJ2-5	TGTGCCAGGGCGGTGCTCACGGGGCAAGAGACCCAGTACTTC	CARAVLTGQETQYF
TRBV9	14	few	NA	TRBJ1-1	TGTGCCAGCAGCGTAGGGGGGATTCGAACTGAAGCTTTCTTT	CASSVGGIRTEAFF
TRBV3-1	15	NA	NA	TRBJ1-5	TGTGCCAGCAGCCAAGATTATACGGTCGGTCAGCCCCAGCATTTT	CASSQDYTVGQPQHF
TRBV28	14	NA	NA	TRBJ1-2	TGTGCCAGCACCCTCTCGGGACTACCCAATGGCTACACCTTC	CASTLSGLPNGYTF
TRBV29-1	15	few	TRBD2	TRBJ2-5	TGCAGCGTTGAACGGGCGCGGGGGGGCCGGGAGACCCAGTACTTC	CSVERARGGRETQYF
TRBV4-3	14	few	NA	TRBJ1-4	TGCGCCAGCAGCCAAAACTCTTTAGGGGAAAAACTGTTTTTT	CASSQNSLGEKLFF
TRBV2	13	few	TRBD1	TRBJ2-5	TGTGCCAGCTCACGGACAGGGCGGGGGACCCAGTACTTC	CASSRTGRGTQYF
TRBV12-5	16	few	NA	TRBJ2-6	TGTGCTAGTGCCCGCACCTCAGGGTTAGGGGCCAACGTCCTGACTTTC	CASARTSGLGANVLTF
TRBV13	12	NA	NA	TRBJ1-5	TGTGCCAGCAGCTCGGGCAATCAGCCCCAGCATTTT	CASSSGNQPQHF
TRBV6-5	12	many	NA	TRBJ2-1	TGTGCCAGCAGCCACGAGGGGGGTGAGCAGTTCTTC	CASSHEGGEQFF
TRBV5-6	12	few	NA	TRBJ1-4	TGTGCCAGCAGCGATATAGATGAAAAACTGTTTTTT	CASSDIDEKLFF
TRBV5-5	12	few	NA	TRBJ1-1	TGTGCCAGCAGCAAGATGAACACTGAAGCTTTCTTT	CASSKMNTEAFF
TRBV28	14	NA	NA	TRBJ2-1	TGTGCCAGCAGCATCACTCCCCAGGCCGATGAGCGGTTCTTC	CASSITPQADERFF
TRBV5-1	13	NA	NA	TRBJ2-7	TGCGCCAGCAGCGTGGGACGCAACTACGAGCAGTACTTC	CASSVGRNYEQYF
TRBV7-9	15	NA	TRBD1	TRBJ1-2	TGTGCCAGCAGCTTAAGTCGGGACAGGGTATATGGCTACACCTTC	CASSLSRDRVYGYTF
TRBV11-2	13	few	NA	TRBJ1-5	TGTGCCAGCAGCTTAGGTGCGGGTCAGCCCCAGCATTTT	CASSLGAGQPQHF
TRBV4-2	17	NA	NA	TRBJ1-3	TGTGCCAGCAGCCAAGATGGGTTGTCGGACCGTGGAAACACCATATATTTT	CASSQDGLSDRGNTIYF
TRBV10-3	11	few	NA	TRBJ2-1	TGTGCCATCGCCCTCGGCGATGAGCAGTTCTTC	CAIALGDEQFF
TRBV6-2/TRBV6-3	16	NA	TRBD2	TRBJ2-2	TGTGCCAGCAGTCCTTCCAGCGGGGATAACACCGGGGAGCTGTTTTTT	CASSPSSGDNTGELFF
TRBV29-1	12	NA	NA	TRBJ1-1	TGCAGCGTTGCTCGCACGGGGACTGAAGCTTTCTTT	CSVARTGTEAFF
TRBV12-3/TRBV12-4	12	many	NA	TRBJ2-7	TGTGCCAGCAGTCCCCAGGGGTACGAGCAGTACTTC	CASSPQGYEQYF
TRBV2	16	NA	NA	TRBJ1-6	TGTGCCAGCATGTTAGACAGCAGCTCCTATAATTCACCCCTCCACTTT	CASMLDSSSYNSPLHF
TRBV20-1	14	NA	NA	TRBJ1-1	TGCAGTGCCTCCCCACGAGTCCAGAACACTGAAGCTTTCTTT	CSASPRVQNTEAFF
TRBV4-1	15	many	NA	TRBJ2-1	TGCGCCAGCAGCCAGCCAGGGGGGGGAGCGGATGAGCAGTTCTTC	CASSQPGGGADEQFF
TRBV20-1	17	NA	TRBD2	TRBJ2-3	TGCAGTGCTAGTAGATTGCGAAGCGGGGAGAGCACAGATACGCAGTATTTT	CSASRLRSGESTDTQYF
TRBV4-3	14	NA	NA	TRBJ2-7	TGCGCCAGCAGCCAAGAGCTGCGGGGCTACGAGCAGTACTTC	CASSQELRGYEQYF
TRBV4-3	16	NA	NA	TRBJ1-4	TGCGCCAGCAGCCAAGATCAAGGTGCAACTAATGAAAAACTGTTTTTT	CASSQDQGATNEKLFF
TRBV4-1	15	few	NA	TRBJ2-3	TGCGCCAGCAGCCAAGAACTAGCTGGGACAGATACGCAGTATTTT	CASSQELAGTDTQYF
TRBV7-9	13	NA	NA	TRBJ1-1	TGTGCCAGCAGCCCACTACACCAGAGTGAAGCTTTCTTT	CASSPLHQSEAFF
TRBV25-1	13	many	NA	TRBJ1-2	TGTGCCAGCAGTGAAACAGCCAACTATGGCTACACCTTC	CASSETANYGYTF
TRBV27	16	NA	TRBD1	TRBJ2-2	TGTGCCAGCACTGCTACCCGGGACAGGGTTAACGGGGAGCTGTTTTTT	CASTATRDRVNGELFF
TRBV10-3	15	NA	TRBD1	TRBJ2-7	TGTGCCACCAGAGGGGTGGGGACAGGGGCACAAGAGCAGTACTTC	CATRGVGTGAQEQYF
TRBV7-9	18	few	NA	TRBJ2-6	TGTGCCAGCAGCTTAACAGGGTCTCCTATCTCTGGGGCCAACGTCCTGACTTTC	CASSLTGSPISGANVLTF
TRBV5-6	16	few	TRBD1	TRBJ1-5	TGTGCCAGCAGCTCCCGGTTTGACAGGGAGAATCAGCCCCAGCATTTT	CASSSRFDRENQPQHF
TRBV6-5	13	few	TRBD1	TRBJ2-4	TGTGCCAGCAGTACCCAAGGACAGGGCGAGTTGTACTTC	CASSTQGQGELYF
TRBV6-5	13	few	NA	TRBJ1-1	TGTGCCAGCAGTTACCTGGGACGGCTAGAAGCTTTCTTT	CASSYLGRLEAFF
TRBV7-9	15	NA	NA	TRBJ1-1	TGTGCCAGCAGCTTAGCCGGGGCCGGGAACACTGAAGCTTTCTTT	CASSLAGAGNTEAFF
TRBV2	12	many	NA	TRBJ2-1	TGTGCCAGCGACGGAGGGGGAGATGAGCAGTTCTTC	CASDGGGDEQFF
TRBV6-6	16	NA	NA	TRBJ2-7	TGTGCCAGCAGCCCGATATTAATCGGGGCTACGGACGAGCAGTACTTC	CASSPILIGATDEQYF
TRBV7-2	14	NA	TRBD1	TRBJ1-5	TGTGCCAGCAGCCCCGGGACAGGGTTACAGCCCCAGCATTTT	CASSPGTGLQPQHF
TRBV11-2	16	few	TRBD2	TRBJ2-1	TGTGCCAGCAGCTCCCTGACTAGCGGGGGGCGGGATGAGCAGTTCTTC	CASSSLTSGGRDEQFF
TRBV27	15	many	NA	TRBJ1-3	TGTGCCAGCAGGCTAACAGGAAACTCTGGAAACACCATATATTTT	CASRLTGNSGNTIYF
TRBV10-3	15	NA	NA	TRBJ1-6	TGTGCCATCAATAACTACCAGGGGTCTAATTCACCCCTCCACTTT	CAINNYQGSNSPLHF
TRBV12-3/TRBV12-4	14	few	NA	TRBJ1-5	TGTGCCAGCAGTTTAGCTTGGGGGAATCAGCCCCAGCATTTT	CASSLAWGNQPQHF
TRBV7-2	14	few	NA	TRBJ2-7	TGTGCCAGCACCGGAGGGGACACCATGAAAGAGCAGTACTTC	CASTGGDTMKEQYF
TRBV6-1	12	few	NA	TRBJ2-7	TGTGCCAGCAAATCACAGGGAGGAGAGCAGTACTTC	CASKSQGGEQYF
TRBV6-2/TRBV6-3	14	NA	TRBD2	TRBJ2-2	TGTGCCAGCTCCCCGGGAGGTCTCGGCGGGGAGCTGTTTTTT	CASSPGGLGGELFF
TRBV6-2/TRBV6-3	12	many	NA	TRBJ2-7	TGTGCCAGCAGCAGGAGCTCCTACGAGCAGTACTTC	CASSRSSYEQYF
TRBV27	16	few	TRBD2	TRBJ2-2	TGTGCCAGCAGTTTGATTAGCGGGGGGGCCGGCGGGGAGCTGTTTTTT	CASSLISGGAGGELFF
TRBV6-5	13	few	TRBD2	TRBJ2-7	TGTGCCAGCAGTCACGGGGGGGGGGACGAGCAGTACTTC	CASSHGGGDEQYF
TRBV7-2	13	few	NA	TRBJ2-2	TGTGCCAGCAGCTTACTGTACACCGGGGAGCTGTTTTTT	CASSLLYTGELFF
TRBV9	15	NA	NA	TRBJ1-3	TGTGCCAGCAGCGTAGAGGGGAACTCTGGAAACACCATATATTTT	CASSVEGNSGNTIYF
TRBV4-3	18	NA	NA	TRBJ2-1	TGCGCCAGCAGCCAAGAGGCTAGGGGACGGGGCTCCTACAATGAGCAGTTCTTC	CASSQEARGRGSYNEQFF